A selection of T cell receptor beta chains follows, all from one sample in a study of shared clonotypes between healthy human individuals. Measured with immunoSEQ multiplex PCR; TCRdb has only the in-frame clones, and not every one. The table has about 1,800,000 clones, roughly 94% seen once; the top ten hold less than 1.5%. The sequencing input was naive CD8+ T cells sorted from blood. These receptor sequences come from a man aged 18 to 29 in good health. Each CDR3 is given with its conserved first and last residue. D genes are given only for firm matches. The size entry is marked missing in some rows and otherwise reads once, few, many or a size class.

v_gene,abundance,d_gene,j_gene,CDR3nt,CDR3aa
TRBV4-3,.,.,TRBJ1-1,TGCGCCAGCAGCCAAGGAGGCCTTGAAGCTTTCTTT,CASSQGGLEAFF
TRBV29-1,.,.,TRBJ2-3,TGCAGCGTCCGAAATACCTCCCGAGGAGATACGCAGTATTTT,CSVRNTSRGDTQYF
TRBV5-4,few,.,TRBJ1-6,TGTGCCAGCAGTCCAGGGAATTCACCCCTCCACTTT,CASSPGNSPLHF
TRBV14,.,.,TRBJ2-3,TGTGCCAGCAGCCTTTCGTTTGGCACAGATACGCAGTATTTT,CASSLSFGTDTQYF
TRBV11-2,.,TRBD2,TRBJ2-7,TGTGCCAGCAGCTCCCGACTAGCGGCTACCCACGGCTCCTACGAGCAGTACTTC,CASSSRLAATHGSYEQYF
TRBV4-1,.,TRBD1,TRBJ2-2,TGCGCCAGCAGCTCCCACAGGGGGCCGAACACCGGGGAGCTGTTTTTT,CASSSHRGPNTGELFF
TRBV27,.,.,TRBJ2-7,TGTGCCAGCAGTTTAGGGACCCCAGCAAACCACGAGCAGTACTTC,CASSLGTPANHEQYF
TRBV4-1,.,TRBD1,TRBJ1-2,TGCGCCAGCAGCCAAGAAGGGGGCGCTCTACACTATGGCTACACCTTC,CASSQEGGALHYGYTF
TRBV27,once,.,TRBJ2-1,TGTGCCAGCGGGGCTGGGCGGGGATACAATGAGCAGTTCTTC,CASGAGRGYNEQFF
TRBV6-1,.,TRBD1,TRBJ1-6,TGTGCCAGCAGCCAGGGGGCGTCTAATTCACCCCTCCACTTT,CASSQGASNSPLHF
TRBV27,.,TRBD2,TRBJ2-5,TGTGCCAGCAGTTTCAGCGGGGGGCCTCAAGAGACCCAGTACTTC,CASSFSGGPQETQYF
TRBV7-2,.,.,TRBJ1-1,TGTGCCAGCAGCTTATTAGGACGAGAGACTGAAGCTTTCTTT,CASSLLGRETEAFF
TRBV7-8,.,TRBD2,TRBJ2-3,TGTGCCAGCAGCTTAAAACTAGCGGGAGTCCCAGATACGCAGTATTTT,CASSLKLAGVPDTQYF
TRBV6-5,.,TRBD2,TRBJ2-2,TGTGCCAGCAGTTGGGACTATCGAGACACCGGGGAGCTGTTTTTT,CASSWDYRDTGELFF
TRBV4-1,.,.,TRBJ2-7,TGCGCCAGCAGCCAAGGCGAATACTCCTACGAGCAGTACTTC,CASSQGEYSYEQYF
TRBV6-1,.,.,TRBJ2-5,TGTGCCAGCAGGTCAGGGCTGCAGACCCAGTACTTC,CASRSGLQTQYF
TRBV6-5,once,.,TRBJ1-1,TGTGCCAGCAGTTACTCACGGGAGTACACTGAAGCTTTCTTT,CASSYSREYTEAFF
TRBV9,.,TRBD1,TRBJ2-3,TGTGCCAGCAGCGTAGGGGGACAGGGCCTCCAAGATACGCAGTATTTT,CASSVGGQGLQDTQYF
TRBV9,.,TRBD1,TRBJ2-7,TGTGCCAGCAGCGCCGGGACAGCAGTATACGAGCAGTACTTC,CASSAGTAVYEQYF
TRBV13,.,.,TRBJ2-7,TGTGCCAGCAGCCCCGACCGAACCTACGAGCAGTACTTC,CASSPDRTYEQYF
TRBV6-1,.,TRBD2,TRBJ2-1,TGTGCCAGCAGTGAGCTAGCGGGGGGGATACCCTACAATGAGCAGTTCTTC,CASSELAGGIPYNEQFF
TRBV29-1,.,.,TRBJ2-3,TGCAGCGCCCTGTTCTGGGGTTCGGCAGATACGCAGTATTTT,CSALFWGSADTQYF
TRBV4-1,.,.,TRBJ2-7,TGCGCCAGCAGCCAAGCGGCTAGCGTACCCTCCTACGAGCAGTACTTC,CASSQAASVPSYEQYF
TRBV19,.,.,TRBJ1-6,TGTGCCAGCGGCCTCGGACCCGCGGGGAATTCACCCCTCCACTTT,CASGLGPAGNSPLHF
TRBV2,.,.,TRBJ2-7,TGTGCAGAAGAAGAAGGGGGTTACGAGCAGTACTTC,CAEEEGGYEQYF
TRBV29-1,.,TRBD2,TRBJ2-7,TGCAGCGTTGAAGAGGGACTAGCGGGTTCCGAGCAGTACTTC,CSVEEGLAGSEQYF
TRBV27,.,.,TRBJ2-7,TGTGCCAGCGCCCCATCGCCGGAGGGAGCCGAGCAGTACTTC,CASAPSPEGAEQYF
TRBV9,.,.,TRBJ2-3,TGTGCCAGCAGCTCCCTAGGGACCACAGATACGCAGTATTTT,CASSSLGTTDTQYF
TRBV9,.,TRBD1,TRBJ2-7,TGTGCCAGCAGCACAGGGGGCAACTCCTACGAGCAGTACTTC,CASSTGGNSYEQYF
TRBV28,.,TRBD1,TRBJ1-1,TGTGCCAGCAGTTTATGGGGACAGGGGTTAGTTGTGGAAGCTTTCTTT,CASSLWGQGLVVEAFF
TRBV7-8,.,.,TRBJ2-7,TGTGCCAGCAGCTTGGGACGGTACTACGAGCAGTACTTC,CASSLGRYYEQYF
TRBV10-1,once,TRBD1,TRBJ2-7,TGCGCCAGCAGTGATACGGGACAGGGCTACGAGCAGTACTTC,CASSDTGQGYEQYF
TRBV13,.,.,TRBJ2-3,TGTGCCAGCAGCTTGGGACGGGACTGGGGAGATACGCAGTATTTT,CASSLGRDWGDTQYF
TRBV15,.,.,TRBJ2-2,TGTGCCACCAGCAGAGATAGGACGAGGAGAAACACCGGGGAGCTGTTTTTT,CATSRDRTRRNTGELFF
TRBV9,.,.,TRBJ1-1,TGTGCCAGCAGCGTAGGTGGTACGGCTGGGAACACTGAAGCTTTCTTT,CASSVGGTAGNTEAFF
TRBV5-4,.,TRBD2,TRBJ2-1,TGTGCCAGCAGCTTTAGCGGGGGGGCCTACAATGAGCAGTTCTTC,CASSFSGGAYNEQFF
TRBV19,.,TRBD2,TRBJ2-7,TGTGCCAGTAGTATTTATTTAGCGGGAGGTTCCGAGCAGTACTTC,CASSIYLAGGSEQYF
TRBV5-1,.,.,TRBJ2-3,TGCGCCAGCGGAACAGATACGCAGTATTTT,CASGTDTQYF
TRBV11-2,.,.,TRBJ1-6,TGTGCCAGCAGCTTAGGAGCAAGAGGATCCTATAATTCACCCCTCCACTTT,CASSLGARGSYNSPLHF
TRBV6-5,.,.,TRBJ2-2,TGTGCCAGCAGCCCGACACCGAACACCGGGGAGCTGTTTTTT,CASSPTPNTGELFF
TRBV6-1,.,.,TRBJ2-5,TGTGCCAGCAGTGAAAGGCAAGAGACCCAGTACTTC,CASSERQETQYF
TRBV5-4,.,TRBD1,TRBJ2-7,TGTGCCAGCAGCTCAACAGGGGAATCCTACGAGCAGTACTTC,CASSSTGESYEQYF
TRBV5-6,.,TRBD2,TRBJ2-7,TGTGCCAGCAGCGGGACTAGCGGACACCAATACGAGCAGTACTTC,CASSGTSGHQYEQYF
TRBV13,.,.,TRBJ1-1,TGTGCCAGCAGCTCACCGACAGACCTGAACACTGAAGCTTTCTTT,CASSSPTDLNTEAFF
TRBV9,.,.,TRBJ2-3,TGTGCCAGCAGCACAGTCCCGGGACTGGGATTGGATACGCAGTATTTT,CASSTVPGLGLDTQYF
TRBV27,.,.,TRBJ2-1,TGTGCCAGCACCCTAAAACACAATGAGCAGTTCTTC,CASTLKHNEQFF
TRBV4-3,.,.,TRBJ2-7,TGCGCCAGCAGCCAAGACAGTAACTACGAGCAGTACTTC,CASSQDSNYEQYF
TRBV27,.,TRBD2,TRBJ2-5,TGTGCCAGCAGTTTCACGGGAGGTTGGGGAGAGACCCAGTACTTC,CASSFTGGWGETQYF
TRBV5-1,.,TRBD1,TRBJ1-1,TGCGCCAGCAACGTGGGACCGGGACAGGGGAACACTGAAGCTTTCTTT,CASNVGPGQGNTEAFF
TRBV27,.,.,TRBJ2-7,TGTGCCAGCAGTCCGGAGGACTACACCTCTTCCTACGAGCAGTACTTC,CASSPEDYTSSYEQYF
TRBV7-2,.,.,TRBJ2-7,TGTGCCAGCAGCTTAGGCGGGGATAACTACGAGCAGTACTTC,CASSLGGDNYEQYF
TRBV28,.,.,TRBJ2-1,TGTGCCACTTACCTAACAGAAACTGAGCAGTTCTTC,CATYLTETEQFF
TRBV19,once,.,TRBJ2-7,TGTGCCAGTAGTATAGCGGCGGGGTACTACGAGCAGTACTTC,CASSIAAGYYEQYF
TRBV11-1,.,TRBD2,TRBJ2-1,TGTGCCAGCAGCTTAGCGCGGGGGGGCGCCTTGAATGAGCAGTTCTTC,CASSLARGGALNEQFF
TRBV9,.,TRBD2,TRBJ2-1,TGTGCCAGCAGCTCGGGACTAGGTTACAATGAGCAGTTCTTC,CASSSGLGYNEQFF
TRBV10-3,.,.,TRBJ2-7,TGTGCCATCAGTGCTGGACAACCCTACGAGCAGTACTTC,CAISAGQPYEQYF
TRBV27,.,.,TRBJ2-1,TGTGCCAGCAGTTTATCGGCAGGAGAGGCTTGGGGTGAGCAGTTCTTC,CASSLSAGEAWGEQFF
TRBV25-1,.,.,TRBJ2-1,TGTGCCAGCAGTGAATATACGGGGAATGAGCAGTTCTTC,CASSEYTGNEQFF